The 32 T cell receptor beta chains given below trace back to one sample, sequenced in a study of cytomegalovirus exposure and HLA in healthy donors. Both 60 Vbeta primers and 13 Jbeta primers went into the PCR. Only in-frame clones appear in the TCRdb table, and some are missing; sequencing was by immunoSEQ multiplex PCR. Of roughly 89,000 clones in the sample, roughly 80% were seen once. Sequenced input: PBMCs. The receptor set was obtained from a man between 25 and 39 years old in good health and CMV-seropositive.

This chain connects TRBV19 to TRBJ1-5, with D perhaps TRBD1 (6 bases). Germline assignment: CDR1 LNHDA and CDR2 SQIVND (reference sequence). The germline V and J ends were trimmed by 7 bases and 0 bases, with 22 bases remaining between them. CDR3 length: 18 residues. CDR3 nucleotides: TGTGCCAGTACCCCCGAAGCGACAGGTCTCTTTAGCAATCAGCCCCAGCATTTT. This codes for CASTPEATGLFSNQPQHF.

The chain recombines TRBV6-1 with TRBJ2-2; D ambiguous. The CDR3 has 12 residues. CDR1 is MNHNS, CDR2 SASEGT, per germline. Trimming took off 6 bases at V and 5 bases at J, with 7 bases between the two ends. CDR3: CASRGLTGELFF. DNA of the CDR3: TGTGCCAGCAGGGGCCTTACCGGGGAGCTGTTTTTT.

This clone was seen just once. The chain carries TRBV7-6 and TRBJ2-7; possibly TRBD2 for D (5 bases). In germline, CDR1 is SGHVS, CDR2 FNYEAQ. The germline V and J ends were trimmed by 2 bases and 5 bases, with 10 bases remaining between them. CDR3 length equals 13 residues. CDR3 nucleotides: TGTGCCAGCAGCTTAAACGAGGGAAACGAGCAGTACTTC. It encodes CASSLNEGNEQYF.

This chain links TRBV28 with TRBJ1-5, with a tentative D call TRBD1 (6 bases). Germline V CDR1 and CDR2: MDHEN, SYDVKM. This CDR3 has 14 residues. Trimming shortened V by 5 bases and J by 7 bases, and 15 bases separated the two germline ends. DNA of the CDR3: TGTGCCAGCAGTCGTGGGGGGGGCAGCCAGCCCCAGCATTTT. This sequence encodes CASSRGGGSQPQHF.

The CDR3: CASSPTRQGGETQYF. CDR3 bases: TGTGCCAGCAGTCCCACCCGACAGGGTGGAGAGACCCAGTACTTC. The chain is built from TRBV27 and TRBJ2-5, with TRBD1 matching over 7 bases. Germline V gene lookup returns CDR1 MNHEY and CDR2 SMNVEV (reference sequence). CDR3 size: 15 residues. The V segment lost 5 bases and the J segment 4 bases; nucleotides outside the gene matches: 10.

The chain recombines TRBV6-1 with TRBJ2-3, with 14 bases fitting TRBD2. J was trimmed by 2 bases and V by 3 bases; bases with no gene match: 1. The length of the CDR3 is 16 residues. The V gene's germline CDR1 is MNHNS and CDR2 SASEGT. For the CDR3, the DNA is TGTGCCAGCAGTGAGACTAGCGGGGGGGCCACAGATACGCAGTATTTT. Amino acid sequence: CASSETSGGATDTQYF.

This chain uses TRBV2 with TRBJ2-5; D possibly corresponds to TRBD2 (5 bases). V gave up 5 bases and J gave up 4 bases, with 20 bases separating them. The CDR3 has 16 amino acids. Germline V gene sequence: CDR1 SNHLY, CDR2 FYNNEI. CDR3 in amino acids: CASSLRGSVRGETQYF. The CDR3 DNA follows: TGTGCCAGCAGTCTCCGCGGGTCCGTCCGGGGAGAGACCCAGTACTTC. Full variable domain (missing parts from reference TRBV2 and TRBJ2-5): EPEVTQTPSHQVTQMGQEVILRCVPISNHLYFYWYRQILGQKVEFLVSFYNNEISEKSEIFDDQFSVERPDGSNFTLKIRSTKLEDSAMYFCASSLRGSVRGETQYFGPGTRLLVL.

The J gene is TRBJ2-7, the V gene TRBV2; 10 bases fit TRBD1. The V gene's germline CDR1 is SNHLY and CDR2 FYNNEI. The CDR3 loop spans 13 amino acids. The J segment lost 4 bases and the V segment lost 4 bases, leaving 1 base of the junction unmatched. CDR3: CASSGTGGYEQYF. The CDR3, as DNA: TGTGCCAGCAGTGGGACAGGGGGTTACGAGCAGTACTTC.

The V call is TRBV30, the J call TRBJ1-5; no clear D. With 2 bases removed from V and 0 bases from J, the gap between germline ends came to 8 bases. The CDR3 sequence is 14 residues long. CDR1 is GTSNPN and CDR2 is SVGIG in the germline V gene (reference sequence). The CDR3 spells CAWSTGNSNQPQHF. The CDR3 region has the DNA TGTGCCTGGAGTACCGGGAATAGCAATCAGCCCCAGCATTTT.

This clone has only one observation. Written as DNA, the CDR3 is TGTGCCAGTAGTACCCATCCCGGGACAGGGAGGGTCTTCAACTATGGCTACACCTTC. This gives the protein CASSTHPGTGRVFNYGYTF. The chain employs TRBV19 and TRBJ1-2, with 9 bases matching TRBD1. J gave up 2 bases and V 4 bases, and 17 bases lay outside the gene matches. This CDR3 spans 19 amino acids. Looked up from germline, CDR1 is LNHDA and CDR2 is SQIVND (reference sequence).

This chain joins TRBV7-9 and TRBJ1-1; the match to TRBD1 covers 9 bases. CDR3 length: 15 amino acids. CDR1 SEHNR and CDR2 FQNEAQ come from the germline V gene (reference sequence). V was clipped by 5 bases and J by 2 bases; unmatched bases: 6. The CDR3 DNA sequence: TGTGCCAGCAGCCAGGGACAGGGAATAAACACTGAAGCTTTCTTT. Amino acids: CASSQGQGINTEAFF.

The gene calls are TRBV30 and TRBJ1-4, with 9 positions matching TRBD1. The CDR3 runs to 15 residues. Trimming removed 4 bases from V and 8 bases from J; junction bases left unmatched: 11. Germline V gene sequence: CDR1 GTSNPN, CDR2 SVGIG (reference sequence). DNA for the CDR3: TGTGCCTGGAATCCGCGGGACAGGGTACGAGAAAAACTGTTTTTT. As protein: CAWNPRDRVREKLFF.

The chain recombines TRBV30 with TRBJ1-1; D is possibly TRBD1 (6 bases). This CDR3 is 13 amino acids long. Germline V gives CDR1 GTSNPN, CDR2 SVGIG (reference sequence). Trimming cost V 0 bases and J 1 base, with 6 bases left between them. Written as DNA, the CDR3 is TGTGCCTGGAGTGTACAGGGGAACACTGAAGCTTTCTTT. Its protein is CAWSVQGNTEAFF.

This clone was observed a few times. This chain joins TRBV4-1 and TRBJ1-4, with D hard to call. V lost 2 bases and J lost 11, with 24 bases in between. The CDR3 is made up of 17 amino acids. Germline V lookup: CDR1 MGHRA, CDR2 YSYEKL. CDR3 in DNA: TGCGCCAGCAGCCAATCTTTCCAGGTAGGTCCCGTGAAGAAACTGTTTTTT. Protein: CASSQSFQVGPVKKLFF.

This chain links TRBV6-1 with TRBJ1-5; 9 bases are a match to TRBD1. The CDR3 has 15 amino acids. Germline values: CDR1 MNHNS, CDR2 SASEGT. V lost 1 base, J lost 6 bases, and 4 bases stayed unmatched. CDR3 in amino acids: CASSEVVTGGQPQHF. CDR3 nucleotides: TGTGCCAGCAGTGAAGTGGTGACAGGGGGTCAGCCCCAGCATTTT.

The table lists this clone with a few counts. The V call is TRBV28, the J call TRBJ1-6, with TRBD1 as a possible D gene (5 bases). Germline V gene data show CDR1 as MDHEN and CDR2 as SYDVKM. The CDR3 sequence is 14 residues long. V was cut by 5 bases and J by 8 bases, with 13 bases left in between. The DNA for the CDR3 is TGTGCCAGCAGTCCCGGGAGGGGCCATTCACCCCTCCACTTT. It translates to CASSPGRGHSPLHF.

The genes are TRBV27 and TRBJ2-7; TRBD1 matches at 10 bases. This CDR3 contains 18 residues. In germline, CDR1 is MNHEY, CDR2 SMNVEV (reference sequence). J was trimmed by 2 bases and V by 5 bases; bases with no gene match: 15. DNA for the CDR3: TGTGCCAGCAGTCATCGGGCGCAGACAGGGGGCTCGGCCTACGAGCAGTACTTC. Encoded protein: CASSHRAQTGGSAYEQYF.

This clone occurred a few times. The genes are TRBV2 and TRBJ1-1; D unclear. Trimming removed 5 bases from V and 0 bases from J, with 7 bases in between. CDR3 size: 13 residues. The V gene's germline CDR1 is SNHLY and CDR2 FYNNEI. As DNA, the CDR3 is TGTGCCAGCAGTTTTACAGTGAACACTGAAGCTTTCTTT. This gives the protein CASSFTVNTEAFF. Looking up the rest from reference TRBV2 and TRBJ1-1 gives the full variable domain: EPEVTQTPSHQVTQMGQEVILRCVPISNHLYFYWYRQILGQKVEFLVSFYNNEISEKSEIFDDQFSVERPDGSNFTLKIRSTKLEDSAMYFCASSFTVNTEAFFGQGTRLTVV.

The rearrangement joins TRBV29-1 to TRBJ2-5, with D possibly being TRBD2 (6 bases). The J call could be wrong; TRBJ2-7 is a better fit for the DNA end. Germline assignment: CDR1 SQVTM and CDR2 ANQGSEA. The CDR3 contains 13 residues. The CDR3 sequence is CSGGGTASYEQYF. DNA of the CDR3: TGCAGCGGCGGAGGGACGGCCTCCTACGAGCAGTACTTC.

This clone came up a few times. The J gene is TRBJ1-1, the V gene TRBV5-1; D perhaps matches TRBD1 (5 bases). V shed 4 bases and J shed 5 bases, with 18 bases lying between them. This CDR3 comprises 15 residues. Germline assignment: CDR1 SGHRS and CDR2 YFSETQ. CDR3 amino acids: CASSPAQGSGTEAFF. CDR3 in DNA: TGCGCCAGCAGCCCCGCCCAGGGTTCAGGGACTGAAGCTTTCTTT.

The rearrangement joins TRBV7-9 to TRBJ2-2; unclear D gene. The germline V and J ends were trimmed by 5 bases and 2 bases, with 9 bases remaining between them. Germline-derived CDR1 and CDR2 are SEHNR and FQNEAQ (reference sequence). The CDR3 contains 14 residues. The CDR3 nucleotides read TGTGCCAGCAGCCCCCGACACAACACCGGGGAGCTGTTTTTT. It encodes CASSPRHNTGELFF.

This clone was observed once. The chain couples TRBV11-2 to TRBJ1-6, with a tentative D call TRBD1 (5 bases). The CDR3 spans 17 residues. With 0 bases removed from V and 5 bases from J, the gap between germline ends came to 14 bases. CDR1 and CDR2 from the germline V gene are SGHAT and FQNNGV. The chain's CDR3 is CASSLEGAGRHNSPLHF. DNA of the CDR3: TGTGCCAGCAGCTTAGAGGGTGCGGGACGCCATAATTCACCCCTCCACTTT.

The chain joins TRBV28 to TRBJ2-5; TRBD1 agrees at 11 bases. The CDR3 contains 15 residues. Germline CDR1 MDHEN, CDR2 SYDVKM. Unmatched junction bases numbered 5, after V lost 5 bases and J lost 3 bases. Here the CDR3 DNA reads TGTGCCAGCAGTCGGACAGGGGGCAGTAAAGAGACCCAGTACTTC. Its translation: CASSRTGGSKETQYF.

The chain uses TRBV18 and TRBJ2-5; D is uncertain. This CDR3 contains 14 residues. The germline V and J ends were trimmed by 1 base and 4 bases, with 10 bases remaining between them. The germline V gene encodes CDR1 KGHSH and CDR2 LQKENI. The CDR3 sequence is CASSPLLDPETQYF. The DNA for the CDR3 is TGTGCCAGCTCACCACTGCTAGACCCAGAGACCCAGTACTTC.

V usage is TRBV6-5 and J usage is TRBJ2-7; D is unclear. CDR1 and CDR2 (germline): MNHEY, SVGAGI. V was shortened by 8 bases and J by 3 bases, with 14 bases between the two germline ends. This CDR3 comprises 13 residues. CDR3: CASGPRVGYEQYF. CDR3 DNA: TGTGCCAGCGGCCCTCGGGTGGGCTACGAGCAGTACTTC.

The chain has TRBV25-1 and TRBJ2-5, with 11 bases identical to TRBD2. CDR1 and CDR2 from the germline V gene are MGHDK and SYGVNS. This CDR3 comprises 16 residues. The junction had 5 bases not matched to a gene; V was cut back by 0 bases and J by 5 bases. As DNA, the CDR3 is TGTGCCAGCAGTGAATATGGGCTAGCGGGGGGTGAGACCCAGTACTTC. It specifies CASSEYGLAGGETQYF.

This rearrangement joins TRBV30 to TRBJ2-3; the D is unclear. The germline V gene encodes CDR1 GTSNPN and CDR2 SVGIG (reference sequence). Trimming stripped 0 bases from V and 6 bases from J, with 13 bases between. The CDR3 covers 14 residues. The CDR3 region has the DNA TGTGCCTGGAGTGTAAGCCTGACACTGGATACGCAGTATTTT. This encodes CAWSVSLTLDTQYF.

The chain recombines TRBV30 with TRBJ1-3; D gene uncertain. There are 15 residues in the CDR3. Germline-derived CDR1 and CDR2 are GTSNPN and SVGIG (reference sequence). The V and J ends lost 0 bases and 2 bases respectively, with 11 bases between them. CDR3 residues: CAWSVMGGPGNTIYF. For the CDR3, the DNA is TGTGCCTGGAGTGTTATGGGAGGGCCTGGAAACACCATATATTTT.

The chain links TRBV2 to TRBJ1-6; possibly TRBD1 for D (5 bases). CDR1 and CDR2 from the germline V gene are SNHLY and FYNNEI. V lost 8 bases to trimming and J lost 11 bases, with 19 bases between them. The CDR3 totals 14 residues. For the CDR3, the DNA is TGTGCCAGCGGGGCTGCATACAGGAGTCCACCCCTCCACTTT. Translating it yields CASGAAYRSPPLHF.

The chain joins TRBV2 to TRBJ1-6; TRBD1 matches 7 bases. This CDR3 has 16 residues. Trimming at V came to 6 bases and at J to 8 bases, leaving 13 bases not matched to a gene. Germline values: CDR1 SNHLY, CDR2 FYNNEI. As DNA, the CDR3 is TGTGCCAGCAGACAATTGAGACAGGGTGAGGATTCACCCCTCCACTTT. It encodes CASRQLRQGEDSPLHF.

This clone has more than one count but fewer than ten. V gene TRBV5-4 combines with J gene TRBJ1-5, with a weak D call TRBD1 (5 bases). Per germline, CDR1 SGHNT and CDR2 YYREEE (reference sequence). The CDR3 is 13 amino acids. Deletions cut 0 bases from V and 5 bases from J, with 6 bases between. For the CDR3, the DNA is TGTGCCAGCAGCTTGGGGGGGGATCAGCCCCAGCATTTT. This codes for CASSLGGDQPQHF.

The chain uses TRBV2 and TRBJ2-5; 9 bases are a match to TRBD1. The V gene's germline CDR1 is SNHLY and CDR2 FYNNEI. There are 14 residues in the CDR3. The V gene end was trimmed by 11 bases and the J gene end by 3 bases; junction bases not matched to a gene: 10. CDR3 loop: CAGSRWTGEETQYF. The CDR3 bases are TGTGCCGGGAGTCGTTGGACAGGGGAAGAGACCCAGTACTTC. Filled out from reference TRBV2 and TRBJ2-5, the complete variable domain reads EPEVTQTPSHQVTQMGQEVILRCVPISNHLYFYWYRQILGQKVEFLVSFYNNEISEKSEIFDDQFSVERPDGSNFTLKIRSTKLEDSAMYFCAGSRWTGEETQYFGPGTRLLVL.